This T cell receptor beta chain was retrieved from a study of graft-versus-host responses after intestinal transplantation. Turning to the study itself: Each recipient received anti-thymocyte globulin induction, then tacrolimus and steroids for 2 to 3 years.

Germline V gene lookup returns CDR1 MNHEY and CDR2 SVGAGI. This CDR3 has 16 amino acids. The ends lost 2 bases at V and 2 bases at J; junction bases unmatched: 5. Concerning this clone itself: What it binds is unknown.

TCRdb keeps only in-frame clones here, not all; method: immunoSEQ multiplex PCR. The profile shows tens of thousands of clones, roughly 90% of them singletons. The V gene is TRBV6-5, the J gene TRBJ2-5; 10 nucleotides agree with TRBD2. This clonotype originated in a human donor who was the organ donor for an intestinal transplant. This specimen consisted of unstimulated CD4+ T cells sorted from spleen or lymph node cells, obtained before transplant. CDR3 DNA sequence: TGTGCCAGCAGTTACAACCCAGCGGGAGGGCAAGAGACCCAGTACTTC. Its protein is CASSYNPAGGQETQYF.